The 5 T cell receptor beta chains below all came from one sample that was sequenced in a study of blood T cells in healthy people across ages. The second PCR ran 7 to 11 cycles with a sample-barcoded 5' primer and J-beta primers. MiXCR, run by TCRdb on the 5' RACE reads, gives a single entry per CDR3 protein. The table has fewer than 2 million distinct CDR3 sequences, around 40% seen once. The specimen was blood. The source of these receptors is a human donor in good health.

This clonotype has a handful of counts. The rearrangement joins TRBV25-1 to TRBJ1-2; D remains unclear. The germline V gene encodes CDR1 MGHDK and CDR2 SYGVNS. This CDR3 has 12 residues. The V end lost 6 bases, the J end lost 3 bases, and 8 bases lay between the germline ends. The CDR3 loop is CASSEDYYGYTF. CDR3 coding DNA: TGTGCCAGCAGCGAAGACTACTATGGCTACACCTTC.

The chain employs TRBV15 and TRBJ1-5; weak D call: TRBD1 (6 bases). This CDR3 has 17 residues. V was trimmed by 3 bases and J by 1 base, leaving 16 bases between them. CDR1 and CDR2 (germline): LNHNV, YYDKDF (reference sequence). The CDR3 DNA reads as TGTGCCACCAGCAGGGGACCTCGAGGGGGAAGCAATCAGCCCCAGCATTTT. Translation gives CATSRGPRGGSNQPQHF.

This clonotype came up once. The chain recombines TRBV28 with TRBJ2-5, with TRBD1 matching 7 bases. V lost 3 bases and J lost 11; bases outside the gene matches: 15. The length of the CDR3 is 15 residues. Germline V gives CDR1 MDHEN, CDR2 SYDVKM. The DNA for the CDR3 is TGTGCCAGCAGTTTTATTAGGACAGGAGAAAACACTCAGTACTTC. As protein: CASSFIRTGENTQYF.

This clonotype appeared a few times. The chain recombines TRBV12-3 or TRBV12-4 with TRBJ1-4; D ambiguous. Trimming stripped 5 bases from V and 0 bases from J, with 10 bases between. CDR3 length: 15 amino acids. In nucleotides, the CDR3 is TGTGCCAGCAGTCCTCAGCCAGCAACTAATGAAAAACTGTTTTTT. It codes for CASSPQPATNEKLFF.

The chain recombines TRBV4-2 with TRBJ2-3, with D possibly being TRBD2 (6 bases). CDR1 is LGHNA and CDR2 is YNFKEQ in the germline V gene. V shed 0 bases and J shed 1 base, with 11 bases lying between them. The CDR3 sequence is 16 residues long. CDR3 nucleotides: TGTGCCAGCAGCCAAGATATGGAGGGCGGCACAGATACGCAGTATTTT. As protein: CASSQDMEGGTDTQYF.